Listed here are 20 T cell receptor beta chains from one sample, sequenced in a study of identical twins (dated by TCRdb to 2016 to 2017). The method was 5' RACE. TCRdb lists the instrument as Illumina HiSeq 2000. Using fastp trimming at Q25 and MiXCR clonotype assembly, TCRdb reanalyzed the public sequencing data and kept in-frame beta chains. Rows with a matching CDR3 protein are joined into one entry that keeps the most common DNA and genes. The sample table holds some 790,000 distinct CDR3 sequences, of which roughly 18% were seen once. The ten most abundant clones make up roughly 13% of the sample. These data were also filed under a second study, of T cells expressing NK-cell markers.

Sequencing used PBMCs. These receptors came from a woman aged 18-29 years in good health.

Worth noting for this clonotype: Sequence at one end of the junction differs from germline and may be a read error. The rearrangement uses TRBV2 and TRBJ2-3, with 8 bases matching TRBD1. This CDR3 is built from 18 residues. Germline loops: CDR1 SNHLY, CDR2 FYNNEI. CDR3 residues: CTSSLSATLQGGWDTQYF. CDR3 DNA sequence: TGTACCAGCAGTTTGAGCGCAACGCTACAGGGGGGATGGGATACGCAGTATTTT.

The genes are TRBV27 and TRBJ2-7; 10 bases match TRBD1. CDR3 length: 16 residues. V lost 6 bases, J lost 3 bases, and 11 bases stayed unmatched. Germline loops: CDR1 MNHEY, CDR2 SMNVEV (reference sequence). The CDR3 reads CASRTGGGGSRYEQYF. The CDR3 nucleotides are TGTGCCAGCAGGACAGGGGGCGGCGGAAGTCGCTACGAGCAGTACTTC.

This clonotype appeared a few times. The genes are TRBV20-1 and TRBJ1-3; D unclear. The CDR3 runs 13 residues. From germline, CDR1 is DFQATT and CDR2 SNEGSKA (reference sequence). Trimming cost V 3 bases and J 4 bases, with 10 bases left between them. The CDR3 nucleotides read TGCAGTGCTAGTAGAAGATCCGGAAACACCATATATTTT. Amino acids: CSASRRSGNTIYF.

The chain couples TRBV5-6 to TRBJ1-1; D is unresolved. V lost 0 bases and J 1 base, leaving 7 bases between the germline ends. Germline-derived CDR1 and CDR2 are SGHDT and YYEEEE. CDR3 size: 14 residues. The CDR3 is CASSLGTQNTEAFF. The CDR3 DNA follows: TGTGCCAGCAGCTTGGGTACACAGAACACTGAAGCTTTCTTT.

This clonotype was observed a handful of times. The gene calls are TRBV7-9 and TRBJ2-5; 7 positions match TRBD2. The V segment lost 3 bases and the J segment 3 bases; nucleotides outside the gene matches: 10. The CDR3 is made up of 16 amino acids. Looked up from germline, CDR1 is SEHNR and CDR2 is FQNEAQ (reference sequence). The CDR3 nucleotides read TGTGCCAGCAGCTTTGAGCCCAGCGGGGTAAAAGAGACCCAGTACTTC. Residues: CASSFEPSGVKETQYF.

This clonotype was observed a few times. J is TRBJ2-1 and V is TRBV20-1; 9 nucleotides agree with TRBD2. Losses at the gene ends were 6 bases for V and 2 bases for J; bases not matched to a gene: 8. CDR1 is DFQATT, CDR2 SNEGSKA, per germline (reference sequence). This CDR3 has 15 residues. The DNA of the CDR3 is TGCAGTGCCTATAGCGGGAGTAGGACCTACAATGAGCAGTTCTTC. Amino acid sequence: CSAYSGSRTYNEQFF.

This clonotype appeared a single time. The rearrangement joins TRBV29-1 to TRBJ2-1; no reliable D call. The germline V gene encodes CDR1 SQVTM and CDR2 ANQGSEA. This CDR3 contains 14 residues. V lost 5 bases and J lost 1, with 12 bases in between. In DNA, the CDR3 is TGCAGCGTTTCGATGCTGGGGTCCTACAATGAGCAGTTCTTC. Protein sequence: CSVSMLGSYNEQFF.

The chain joins TRBV20-1 to TRBJ2-1; 12 bases align to TRBD2. Germline V gene lookup returns CDR1 DFQATT and CDR2 SNEGSKA (reference sequence). This CDR3 region has 16 residues. The V gene end was trimmed by 3 bases and the J gene end by 7 bases; junction bases not matched to a gene: 10. This CDR3 reads CSASLLLAGGQNEQFF. In DNA, the CDR3 is TGCAGTGCTAGTCTCCTCCTAGCGGGGGGGCAAAATGAGCAGTTCTTC.

This clonotype was counted a few times. The V gene is TRBV20-1, the J gene TRBJ2-3; the D gene is possibly TRBD2 (6 bases). There are 14 residues in the CDR3. Germline V gene sequence: CDR1 DFQATT, CDR2 SNEGSKA (reference sequence). V was clipped by 7 bases and J by 10 bases, with 24 bases between them. The CDR3 reads CSVRKTSGVWAQYF. In DNA form, the CDR3 reads TGCAGTGTTAGGAAGACTAGTGGGGTTTGGGCGCAGTATTTT.

The chain links TRBV30 to TRBJ2-7; 8 nucleotides agree with TRBD2. The CDR3 length is 12 residues. Germline V gene lookup returns CDR1 GTSNPN and CDR2 SVGIG (reference sequence). Trimming took 4 bases from V and 1 from J; bases not matched to a gene: 0. The chain's CDR3 is CAWTSGSYEQYF. The CDR3 DNA reads TGTGCCTGGACTAGCGGGTCCTACGAGCAGTACTTC.

The J gene is TRBJ2-2, the V gene TRBV20-1; TRBD2 matches at 7 bases. This CDR3 comprises 14 residues. The germline V gene has CDR1 DFQATT and CDR2 SNEGSKA (reference sequence). V lost 6 bases and J lost 5; bases outside the gene matches: 9. The chain's CDR3 is CSAPMQGGTGELFF. As DNA, the CDR3 is TGCAGTGCGCCAATGCAGGGAGGGACCGGGGAGCTGTTTTTT.

The chain employs TRBV5-4 and TRBJ2-1; 10 bases fit TRBD1. CDR1 is SGHNT and CDR2 is YYREEE in the germline V gene (reference sequence). This CDR3 has 15 amino acids. Germline trimming cut 3 bases from V and 3 bases from J; bases unmatched to any gene: 3. The CDR3 DNA is TGTGCCAGCAGCTCCGGGACAGGGGTCTACAATGAGCAGTTCTTC. This sequence encodes CASSSGTGVYNEQFF. The whole variable domain, filled in from reference TRBV5-4 and TRBJ2-1, reads ETGVTQSPTHLIKTRGQQVTLRCSSQSGHNTVSWYQQALGQGPQFIFQYYREEENGRGNFPPRFSGLQFPNYSSELNVNALELDDSALYLCASSSGTGVYNEQFFGPGTRLTVL.

V and J are TRBV6-5 and TRBJ2-1; D might be TRBD2 (5 bases). Trimming stripped 10 bases from V and 4 bases from J, with 11 bases between. This CDR3 comprises 12 residues. Per germline, CDR1 MNHEY and CDR2 SVGAGI. The chain's CDR3 is CATLGSYNEQFF. The DNA for the CDR3 is TGTGCCACGCTGGGGAGTTACAATGAGCAGTTCTTC.

The chain employs TRBV11-2 and TRBJ2-5; no clear D gene. Germline CDR1 SGHAT, CDR2 FQNNGV. CDR3 size: 15 residues. The ends were cut back, 3 bases at V and 2 bases at J, with 13 bases in the middle. CDR3 DNA: TGTGCCAGCAGCTTCCAGCAGAGAGCTCAAGAGACCCAGTACTTC. Encoded protein: CASSFQQRAQETQYF.

The table lists this clonotype with a few counts. This chain uses TRBV20-1 with TRBJ2-3; TRBD1 matches at 8 bases. CDR1 is DFQATT and CDR2 is SNEGSKA in the germline V gene (reference sequence). V lost 6 bases and J lost 11; bases outside the gene matches: 4. The CDR3 loop spans 10 amino acids. CDR3 in amino acids: CSATDREQYF. CDR3 DNA sequence: TGCAGTGCCACGGACAGGGAGCAGTATTTT.

This chain connects TRBV29-1 to TRBJ2-2; D gene unclear. V gave up 3 bases and J gave up 6 bases, with 8 bases separating them. This CDR3 spans 12 amino acids. Germline loops: CDR1 SQVTM, CDR2 ANQGSEA. CDR3 sequence (DNA): TGCAGCGTTGAGGTTCGAGCCGGGGAGCTGTTTTTT. The encoded protein is CSVEVRAGELFF.

This clonotype occurred a few times. The V call is TRBV20-1, the J call TRBJ2-3; 14 nucleotides match TRBD2. The length of the CDR3 is 17 residues. V shed 6 bases, J shed 2 bases, and the junction held 10 bases outside the gene matches. Germline values: CDR1 DFQATT, CDR2 SNEGSKA (reference sequence). The CDR3 nucleotides read TGCAGTGCCGAGAGACTAGCGGGAGGGAGTTACACAGATACGCAGTATTTT. Translated, it gives CSAERLAGGSYTDTQYF.

The chain joins TRBV6-2 or TRBV6-3 to TRBJ2-2, with TRBD1 identical over 7 bases. V was pared by 7 bases and J by 7 bases, with 6 bases of the junction left unmatched. Germline V CDR1 and CDR2: MNHEY, SVGEGT. The CDR3 loop spans 13 amino acids. In nucleotides, the CDR3 is TGTGCCAGCAACAGGGGAGACCGCGGGGAGCTGTTTTTT. This translates into CASNRGDRGELFF.

The rearrangement uses TRBV20-1 and TRBJ2-7; D unclear. This CDR3 region has 11 residues. Germline CDR1 and CDR2: DFQATT and SNEGSKA (reference sequence). Trimming left V 6 bases short and J 3 bases short, with 9 bases between. The chain's CDR3 is CSAMAYYEQYF. The CDR3 nucleotides are TGCAGTGCAATGGCCTACTACGAGCAGTACTTC.

This clonotype has more than one count but fewer than ten. The genes are TRBV7-9 and TRBJ1-2, with D unclear. This CDR3 has 17 residues. Germline V gene data show CDR1 as SEHNR and CDR2 as FQNEAQ (reference sequence). V shed 5 bases and J shed 0 bases, with 19 bases lying between them. CDR3 protein: CASSLPGKGLTNYGYTF. The CDR3 DNA reads as TGTGCCAGCAGCCTTCCGGGGAAAGGACTGACTAACTATGGCTACACCTTC.